This TCR beta chain is from a study of blood T cell repertoires in COVID-19 (dated by TCRdb to 2020 to 2021). Turning to the overall study: Collaborator samples came from the United States, Italy and Spain and covered acute and convalescent phases of COVID-19. The prospective study material was composed of cDNA or gDNA derived from T cells, B-cell-depleted T cells, or PBMCs. Deeply sampled blood TCRbeta repertoires from subjects exposed to, actively infected with, or recovered from COVID-19 were included in the dataset. A freely available public database, intended as a resource for researchers studying the immune response to SARS-CoV-2, is where the repertoires were released. The samples were drawn from two sources: the first 160 participants of the ongoing ImmuneRACE study, and 1,254 subjects contributed by 6 global collaborators. Sample metadata almost always included a de-identified subject ID, COVID-19 status, age in years and sex. Where available, HLA class I and class II types were obtained from metadata supplied by the sample provider rather than from assay-based typing.

On the study overall, not on this receptor specifically: The quantity of clinical and demographic metadata differed by source and by participant and was supplied without curation.

TCRbeta CDR3 regions were amplified from genomic DNA by means of the immunoSEQ Assay, a bias-controlled multiplex PCR. The paper's processing steps were these. The number of nucleated cells in each sample was estimated by amplification of reference gene primers within the assay. To quantify the absolute abundance of each unique TCRbeta CDR3 rearrangement, sequence reads were collapsed and filtered. Productive Simpson clonality was computed per sample as the square root of Simpson's diversity index over productive rearrangements. In TCRdb, the immuneACCESS table is reduced to in-frame sequences with V and J assigned. These tables do not hold every clone; where another copy was compared, an unresolved V gene accounts for under half, and the others remain unexplained. Clone size and V and J calls were adopted from that table, with D and trimming inferred from the DNA. The sample table holds 55,000 to 75,000 clones, of which more than 70% were seen once. The ten largest clones capture 3.5% to 5% of the sample.

This clone was recorded once. Its antigen is unknown. Qualities for individual bases were not recorded, and no much larger clone is one base off. Whole blood was collected in K2EDTA tubes by collaborating institutions according to the institutions' own protocols. For TCRbeta analysis, collaborator samples were shipped as frozen whole blood, as isolated PBMCs, or as DNA extracted from either sample type. The CDR3 runs 13 amino acids, cysteine and phenylalanine included. The retained sequence is limited to the CDR3, 39 bases, with the frame set at the first base. The germline V gene encodes CDR1 MNHEY and CDR2 SVGAGI. V drops 5 bases and J drops 5 bases, leaving 10 bases in between.

The receptor's source is a middle-aged man with acute or convalescent COVID-19. Sequenced material: peripheral blood. The chain is made from TRBV6-5 and TRBJ1-5; no D gene is confidently identified. The CDR3 protein sequence reads: CASSPHGDQPQHF. The nucleotide sequence reads as follows: TGTGCCAGCAGTCCCCACGGGGATCAGCCCCAGCATTTT.